The source of this T cell receptor beta chain is a study of blood T cell repertoires in COVID-19. This clone was counted between two and nine times. The same CDR3 also results from other DNA sequences found in this sample. Germline V gene data show CDR1 as ENHRY and CDR2 as SYGVKD. The CDR3 loop spans 12 amino acids. V was shortened by 3 bases and J by 6 bases, with 9 bases between the two germline ends. Profiled with immunoSEQ multiplex PCR; TCRdb holds only in-frame clones, not every one. The sample contains roughly 250,000 clones, roughly 80% of which appear only once. Sequencing was performed on peripheral blood. The source is an older woman with active or convalescent COVID-19. The J gene is TRBJ2-7, the V gene TRBV10-3; D call uncertain. The DNA for the CDR3 is TGTGCCATCAGTGATCGGGTCGGCGAGCAGTACTTC. It encodes CAISDRVGEQYF.